This TCR beta chain emerged from a study of cytomegalovirus exposure and HLA in healthy donors. Broader study findings: Most TCR sequences were seen very rarely across donors, but some public TCRs occurred in many.

The PCR used 60 Vbeta and 13 Jbeta primers. Method: immunoSEQ multiplex PCR; TCRdb's copy keeps in-frame clones and lacks some. The sample lists under 200,000 clones; about four fifths were seen once. Germline lookup yields CDR1 SEHNR and CDR2 FQNEAQ (reference sequence). The J segment lost 6 bases and the V segment lost 3 bases, leaving 8 bases of the junction unmatched. This CDR3 has 15 residues. A note on this clone: What it binds is not known.

Sequenced input: PBMCs. This TCR was sampled from a male donor in good health and CMV-seropositive. The chain links TRBV7-9 to TRBJ1-2; 9 nucleotides match TRBD1. The DNA for the CDR3 is TGTGCCAGCAGCTTTTCGGGACAGGGACCAAATGGCTACACCTTC. Protein sequence: CASSFSGQGPNGYTF.